A selection of T cell receptor beta chains follows, all from one sample in a study of early T cells in non-severe SARS-CoV-2 infection. In TCRdb, the 5' RACE reads were re-called with MiXCR into one record per CDR3 protein. The table shows 50,000 to 60,000 distinct CDR3 sequences, with around an eighth occurring only once. Material: whole blood. The receptors derive from an adult who was a healthcare worker with PCR-confirmed SARS-CoV-2 infection or an uninfected control (not recorded which). CDR3s include the opening cysteine and the closing phenylalanine or tryptophan. D genes are given only for firm matches. Rows give clone size only sometimes, using once, few, many, or a class for an expanded clone.

j_call d_call clone_size v_call cdr3_aa cdr3_nt
TRBJ1-1 TRBD1 few TRBV3-1 CASSGQGNTEAFF TGTGCCAGCAGCGGACAGGGGAACACTGAAGCTTTCTTT
TRBJ2-3 TRBD2 . TRBV10-3 CAISSGGPQAWDTQYF TGTGCCATCAGTAGCGGGGGGCCCCAGGCGTGGGATACGCAGTATTTT
TRBJ1-1 . few TRBV20-1 CSASRVRTNTEAFF TGCAGTGCTAGTAGAGTAAGGACTAACACTGAAGCTTTCTTT
TRBJ1-1 . . TRBV29-1 CSVLGAGEAFF TGCAGCGTTTTGGGGGCGGGGGAAGCTTTCTTT
TRBJ1-2 . . TRBV2 CASRVVRGLYGNTF TGTGCCAGCAGGGTCGTGCGAGGGCTCTATGGCAACACCTTC
TRBJ2-3 . few TRBV7-9 CASKGPRETDTQYF TGTGCCAGCAAAGGCCCAAGAGAGACAGATACGCAGTATTTT
TRBJ1-2 . . TRBV29-1 CSVAVRPYGYTF TGCAGCGTTGCGGTTAGGCCCTATGGCTACACCTTC
TRBJ1-2 . many TRBV6-6 CASSYAQGYTF TGTGCCAGCAGTTACGCCCAGGGCTACACCTTC
TRBJ2-1 TRBD2 medium-sized TRBV7-2 CASSRERGSSYNEQFF TGTGCCAGCAGCCGAGAGCGGGGGAGCTCCTACAATGAGCAGTTCTTC
TRBJ1-1 . many TRBV20-1 CSATDGRNTEAFF TGCAGTGCCACGGACGGAAGGAACACTGAAGCTTTCTTT
TRBJ1-1 . few TRBV7-9 CASSLGKIGLNTEAFF TGTGCCAGCAGCTTAGGGAAAATAGGCCTAAACACTGAAGCTTTCTTT
TRBJ1-6 TRBD1 few TRBV4-3 CASSQRDRGNSPLHF TGCGCCAGCAGCCAACGGGACAGGGGGAATTCACCCCTCCACTTT
TRBJ2-3 TRBD1 many TRBV20-1 CSARGPTGIGTDTQYF TGCAGTGCTAGAGGCCCGACAGGGATAGGCACAGATACGCAGTATTTT
TRBJ2-4 TRBD1 few TRBV10-2 CASLSTGDRQGDIQYF TGCGCCAGCCTTTCGACGGGGGATCGACAGGGGGACATTCAGTACTTC
TRBJ2-5 TRBD1 few TRBV12-3/TRBV12-4 CASSFGVRGQGQETQYF TGTGCCAGCAGTTTTGGAGTAAGGGGGCAGGGGCAAGAGACCCAGTACTTC
TRBJ1-5 . . TRBV4-2 CASSHTGRRGNQPQHF TGTGCCAGCAGCCACACAGGGAGAAGAGGCAATCAGCCCCAGCATTTT
TRBJ2-2 TRBD2 many TRBV5-5 CASSLVAGGPHTGELFF TGTGCCAGCAGCTTGGTAGCGGGGGGGCCCCACACCGGGGAGCTGTTTTTT
TRBJ2-7 . . TRBV7-8 CASSLGGGPREQYF TGTGCCAGCAGCTTAGGTGGGGGGCCCCGCGAGCAGTACTTC
TRBJ2-3 . many TRBV24-1 CATSETSSMDTQYF TGTGCCACCAGTGAAACTAGCTCAATGGATACGCAGTATTTT
TRBJ2-5 . few TRBV20-1 CSGDKSQETQYF TGCAGTGGTGACAAATCCCAAGAGACCCAGTACTTC
TRBJ2-3 TRBD2 . TRBV4-1 CASSQDPLTSGGVPSTDTQYF TGCGCCAGCAGCCAAGACCCCCTGACTAGCGGGGGGGTCCCCAGCACAGATACGCAGTATTTT
TRBJ1-1 . . TRBV3-1 CASSHGPEAFF TGTGCCAGCAGCCATGGGCCTGAAGCTTTCTTT
TRBJ2-1 TRBD2 few TRBV9 CASSGAGASGYNEQFF TGTGCCAGCAGCGGGGCCGGGGCTAGCGGCTACAATGAGCAGTTCTTC
TRBJ1-2 . few TRBV7-9 CASSPLWDVYGYTF TGTGCCAGCAGCCCGTTATGGGATGTCTATGGCTACACCTTC
TRBJ1-1 TRBD1 . TRBV3-1 CASSHRQGARSYAFF TGTGCCAGCAGCCATAGACAGGGGGCAAGGTCGTATGCTTTCTTT
TRBJ2-3 . few TRBV30 CAWSVLQGRTDTQYF TGTGCCTGGAGTGTTCTACAGGGTAGAACAGATACGCAGTATTTT
TRBJ2-7 . few TRBV7-2 CASSFAGTSGTFYEQYF TGTGCCAGCAGCTTTGCCGGAACCTCCGGGACTTTTTACGAGCAGTACTTC